This T cell receptor beta chain was observed in a study of T cells in Graves' hyperthyroidism and ophthalmopathy. The germline V gene encodes CDR1 KGHDR and CDR2 SFDVKD. Deletions cut 7 bases from V and 2 bases from J, with 11 bases between. CDR3 length equals 14 residues. Enrolled ophthalmopathy patients presented with a Clinical Activity Score of at least 3, a NOSPECS grade of at least 4, and disease duration under 3 months. Used for diagnoses were clinical symptoms, serum thyroxine and TRAb, thyroid ultrasound and orbital computed tomography. Using about 10 ml of fresh peripheral blood, PBMCs were prepared. Template material for amplifying TCR beta CDR3 regions consisted of RNA transcripts. The study used the HTBI primer set for a first-round RT-PCR of the TCR CDR3. TCRdb ran MiXCR on the multiplex PCR reads and lists one entry per CDR3 protein. The repertoire consists of fewer than 750,000 distinct CDR3 sequences, with 13% to 15% occurring once and the leading ten covering around an eighth.

This chain uses TRBV24-1 with TRBJ2-1; possibly TRBD2 for D (6 bases). The sequencing sample was made of blood. The source is a woman aged 45-59 years with Graves' ophthalmopathy. CDR3 sequence: CATSSSETYNEQFF. The CDR3, as DNA: TGTGCCACCAGCTCTAGCGAGACCTACAATGAGCAGTTCTTC.